This paragraph covers one TCR beta chain sequence. The data were obtained in a study of T-cell reconstitution after alpha-beta-depleted transplantation in children. Preparation of the TCRbeta library involved a method that used unique molecular identifiers. TCRdb reprocessed the PCR reads via MiXCR and lists one record per CDR3 protein. The sample lists around 380,000 distinct CDR3 sequences; under 13% were seen once. Trimming took 1 base from V and 5 from J; bases not matched to a gene: 11. The CDR3 is made up of 17 amino acids. Germline loops: CDR1 LGHNA, CDR2 YNFKEQ. Sequenced material: PBMCs from the stem cell graft donor, taken from the stem cell graft. The V and J genes are TRBV4-2 and TRBJ2-3; 8 bases fit TRBD2. This receptor was obtained from a human donor who donated a stem cell graft to a child with acute myeloid leukemia. For the CDR3, the DNA is TGTGCCAGCAGCCAAGGGGGGTCAGCGGGAGCCGGAGATACGCAGTATTTT. Its translation is CASSQGGSAGAGDTQYF.